The sequence of this T cell receptor (beta chain) was determined in a study of T-cell memory formation after mild COVID-19. Study-wide context: TCR clusters were mostly donor specific.

Using constant-segment primers, 5'RACE produced TCR alpha and TCR beta cDNA libraries carrying sample barcodes and UMIs. MiXCR was run by TCRdb on the 5' RACE reads, yielding one entry per CDR3 protein. Here the sample spans 65,000 to 95,000 distinct CDR3 sequences, around 13% being singletons. This CDR3 has 15 amino acids. Trimming removed 5 bases from V and 6 bases from J, with 17 bases in between. Per the germline V gene, CDR1 is LGHNA and CDR2 is YSLEER. The rearrangement uses TRBV4-3 and TRBJ2-1; D may match TRBD1 or TRBD2 (7 bases each). The receptor was isolated from a man between 18 and 29 years old who had mild COVID-19 (a few samples of this study predate the infection). Cell type and time point are not known. Sequenced: PBMCs or a T cell subset sorted from them (not recorded which). The CDR3 DNA reads as TGCGCCAGCAGCGGCCGGGACAGCGGGGTCAATGAGCAGTTCTTC. It yields the protein CASSGRDSGVNEQFF.